This T cell receptor beta chain was recovered during a study of T cells in Graves' hyperthyroidism and ophthalmopathy. This clonotype was detected many times. Amplified TCR beta CDR3 regions came from RNA transcripts. The TCR CDR3 first-round RT-PCR relied on the HTBI primer set. TCRdb redid the calling of the multiplex PCR reads with MiXCR, one entry per CDR3 protein. The table shows a few hundred thousand distinct CDR3 sequences, with roughly 21% occurring only once. The length of the CDR3 is 16 residues. Unmatched junction bases numbered 6, after V lost 4 bases and J lost 5 bases. Germline-derived CDR1 and CDR2 are SEHNR and FQNEAQ (reference sequence). It was considered stable Graves' hyperthyroidism when ophthalmopathy did not progress within 18 months. Hyperthyroidism patients were newly diagnosed, had disease duration under 2 months, and were aged 18 to 65 years.

The J gene is TRBJ2-5, the V gene TRBV7-9, with 14 bases that match TRBD2. The TCR was taken from a woman between 45 and 60 years old with Graves' hyperthyroidism. The material sequenced was blood. The CDR3 is CASSSGLAGVGETQYF. The CDR3 coding sequence is TGTGCCAGCAGCTCGGGACTAGCGGGAGTTGGGGAGACCCAGTACTTC. Using reference TRBV7-9 and TRBJ2-5 for the parts outside the CDR3, the full variable domain is DTGVSQNPRHKITKRGQNVTFRCDPISEHNRLYWYRQTLGQGPEFLTYFQNEAQLEKSRLLSDRFSAERPKGSFSTLEIQRTEQGDSAMYLCASSSGLAGVGETQYFGPGTRLLVL.